These T cell receptor beta chains were read from a single sample in a study of blood T cell repertoires in COVID-19. This table comes from immunoSEQ multiplex PCR, and its TCRdb copy is limited to in-frame clones, with some not included. The profile shows about 100,000 clones, less than 85% of them singletons. Sequencing was done on a sample of peripheral blood. The receptors originated from a man in his sixties or seventies with active or convalescent COVID-19. The CDR3 runs from the conserved cysteine through the conserved F or W. D genes are given only for firm matches. Some rows mark clone size as missing; the rest say once, few, many or name a class of expanded clone.

NA	TRBV5-4	NA	TRBJ2-5	CASSFSGAETQYF	TGTGCCAGCAGCTTTTCAGGGGCAGAGACCCAGTACTTC
once	TRBV5-1	NA	TRBJ2-5	CASSPLLAEETQYF	TGCGCCAGCAGCCCGTTGTTAGCGGAAGAGACCCAGTACTTC
NA	TRBV2	TRBD1	TRBJ1-5	CASRGRQGERQPQHF	TGTGCCAGCAGGGGAAGACAGGGGGAGCGTCAGCCCCAGCATTTT
NA	TRBV19	NA	TRBJ2-3	CASSMTSDSKFTDTQYF	TGTGCCAGTAGTATGACTTCCGACAGCAAATTCACAGATACGCAGTATTTT
NA	TRBV2	NA	TRBJ2-3	CASREDTQYF	TGTGCCAGCAGGGAGGATACGCAGTATTTT
once	TRBV7-2	TRBD2	TRBJ2-1	CASSPTSGIRREQFF	TGTGCCAGCAGCCCGACTAGCGGGATTCGAAGGGAGCAGTTCTTC
NA	TRBV5-4	NA	TRBJ1-2	CASSLEVGSLTTNYGYTF	TGTGCCAGCAGCTTGGAGGTGGGCAGTTTGACTACTAACTATGGCTACACCTTC
NA	TRBV28	NA	TRBJ1-5	CASRLQGQPQHF	TGTGCCAGCAGGCTACAGGGCCAGCCCCAGCATTTT
once	TRBV5-1	NA	TRBJ1-3	CASSSIVGGSSGNTIYF	TGCGCCAGCAGCTCAATCGTGGGAGGGAGCTCTGGAAACACCATATATTTT
NA	TRBV21-1	NA	TRBJ2-1	CASSKGARTGARATSYNEQFF	TGTGCCAGCAGCAAAGGCGCCAGGACAGGGGCGCGTGCAACCTCCTACAATGAGCAGTTCTTC
NA	TRBV28	TRBD1	TRBJ1-5	CASATGGQPQHF	TGTGCCAGCGCGACAGGGGGTCAGCCCCAGCATTTT
NA	TRBV5-1	TRBD2	TRBJ2-1	CASTPPGTSSNEQFF	TGCGCCAGCACCCCCCCCGGGACTAGCAGCAATGAGCAGTTCTTC
NA	TRBV5-4	NA	TRBJ2-3	CASSLQAGTDTQYF	TGTGCCAGCAGCTTACAGGCGGGCACAGATACGCAGTATTTT
NA	TRBV18	TRBD1	TRBJ1-2	CASSPLPGQGIDGYTF	TGTGCCAGCTCACCGCTACCGGGACAGGGAATTGATGGCTACACCTTC
NA	TRBV4-1	NA	TRBJ2-5	CASSPMPDKETQYF	TGCGCCAGCAGCCCCATGCCAGACAAGGAGACCCAGTACTTC
NA	TRBV4-1	NA	TRBJ1-1	CASSPMEGSGIRTEAFF	TGCGCCAGCAGCCCGATGGAAGGTAGCGGTATCCGCACTGAAGCTTTCTTT
NA	TRBV5-1	TRBD1	TRBJ1-6	CASSPNSGTGGNNSPLHF	TGCGCCAGCAGCCCTAACTCAGGGACAGGGGGCAATAATTCACCCCTCCACTTT
NA	TRBV19	NA	TRBJ1-3	CASSVAEENTIYF	TGTGCCAGTAGTGTGGCAGAGGAAAACACCATATATTTT
NA	TRBV6-5	TRBD1	TRBJ1-5	CASSLYRGNQPQHF	TGTGCCAGCAGTCTATACAGGGGGAATCAGCCCCAGCATTTT
NA	TRBV24-1	NA	TRBJ2-1	CATSDWSGNEQFF	TGTGCCACCAGTGATTGGTCCGGCAATGAGCAGTTCTTC
few	TRBV13	NA	TRBJ1-3	CASSRRDSGNTIYF	TGTGCCAGCAGCCGCAGGGATTCCGGAAACACCATATATTTT
few	TRBV2	TRBD2	TRBJ2-1	CASSWTSGNHNEQFF	TGTGCCAGCAGTTGGACTAGCGGGAACCACAATGAGCAGTTCTTC